These 21 T cell receptor beta chains share one sample of origin, sequenced in a study of immune evolution from preneoplasia to lung adenocarcinoma. The data were produced by immunoSEQ multiplex PCR, yet TCRdb's version contains in-frame clones alone and is incomplete. The sample includes several thousand clones, roughly four fifths seen only once; the top ten take 2% to 2.5%. Sequenced sample: FFPE invasive lung adenocarcinoma tissue. The source is a person aged 50-75 years with lung adenocarcinoma.

This rearrangement joins TRBV6-5 to TRBJ2-1, with no clear D. Trimming took 3 bases from V and 8 from J, leaving 8 bases between them. The CDR3 loop spans 12 amino acids. CDR1 is MNHEY and CDR2 is SVGAGI in the germline V gene. CDR3 loop: CASSYTRYEQFF. The CDR3 nucleotides are TGTGCCAGCAGTTATACGCGGTATGAGCAGTTCTTC.

This clone was counted once. The CDR3 sequence is CAISESANEKLFF. CDR3 bases: TGTGCCATCAGTGAGTCTGCTAATGAAAAACTGTTTTTT. The V call is TRBV10-3, the J call TRBJ1-4; D gene uncertain. Per the germline V gene, CDR1 is ENHRY and CDR2 is SYGVKD. Trimming removed 0 bases from V and 3 bases from J, with 2 bases in between. The CDR3 totals 13 residues.

This clone was observed a single time. In nucleotides, the CDR3 is TGTGCCACCAGCAGAGATAGCGGGAGTGTGAGTGAGCAGTTCTTC. Protein product: CATSRDSGSVSEQFF. The chain is built from TRBV15 and TRBJ2-1; TRBD2 aligns across 9 bases. Looked up from germline, CDR1 is LNHNV and CDR2 is YYDKDF (reference sequence). This CDR3 spans 15 amino acids. Germline trimming cut 0 bases from V and 9 bases from J; bases unmatched to any gene: 6. Complete variable domain (other parts from reference TRBV15 and TRBJ2-1): DAMVIQNPRYQVTQFGKPVTLSCSQTLNHNVMYWYQQKSSQAPKLLFHYYDKDFNNEADTPDNFQSRRPNTSFCFLDIRSPGLGDTAMYLCATSRDSGSVSEQFFGPGTRLTVL.

In this sample, this clone turned up once. This CDR3 is also generated by other DNA sequences in the sample. The genes are TRBV6-1 and TRBJ2-1; tentative D call: TRBD2 (6 bases). The ends were cut back, 4 bases at V and 4 bases at J, with 17 bases in the middle. The CDR3 length is 16 residues. Per the germline V gene, CDR1 is MNHNS and CDR2 is SASEGT. For the CDR3, the DNA is TGTGCCAGCAGTGCGAGATTAGCAGGAGGGTACAATGAGCAGTTCTTC. Translated, it gives CASSARLAGGYNEQFF.

This chain joins TRBV5-1 and TRBJ2-4, with a tentative D call TRBD2 (6 bases). Germline V gives CDR1 SGHRS, CDR2 YFSETQ. The CDR3 contains 16 residues. The germline V and J ends were trimmed by 5 bases and 3 bases, with 18 bases remaining between them. The CDR3 bases are TGCGCCAGCAGGACGGTGGAGGGCGCAGACAAAAACATTCAGTACTTC. Translating it yields CASRTVEGADKNIQYF.

With respect to this clone: The germline gene is not matched at one end of the junction; a read error may be the cause. This rearrangement joins TRBV10-2 to TRBJ1-2; D is unresolved. CDR1 and CDR2 from the germline V gene are WSHSY and SAAADI. This CDR3 is 14 amino acids long. DNA for the CDR3: TGCGCCAGCAGTTCGGGCCTCCTGGGCTCTGGCTACACCTTT. It translates to CASSSGLLGSGYTF.

This chain joins TRBV28 and TRBJ1-5, with 9 bases matching TRBD1. V shed 6 bases and J 2 bases; nucleotides not matched to a gene: 5. The CDR3 sequence is 15 residues long. CDR1 MDHEN and CDR2 SYDVKM come from the germline V gene. This CDR3 reads CASSRTGAGNQPQHF. The CDR3 region has the DNA TGTGCCAGCAGCCGGACAGGGGCTGGCAATCAGCCCCAGCATTTT.

On this clone: The junction departs from germline at one end; a sequencing error may be responsible. The chain is built from TRBV7-7 and TRBJ1-5; D unclear. The CDR3 has 15 residues. Germline assignment: CDR1 SSHAT and CDR2 FNYEAQ (reference sequence). CDR3 residues: CASSLVDRRNQPQHF. DNA for the CDR3: TGTGCTAGCAGCTTAGTCGATCGGCGCAATCAGCCCCAGCATTTT.

The V call is TRBV19, the J call TRBJ2-7, with TRBD1 matching 7 bases. Germline trimming cut 6 bases from V and 0 bases from J; bases unmatched to any gene: 5. The CDR3 sequence is 14 residues long. Germline CDR1 LNHDA, CDR2 SQIVND (reference sequence). CDR3 region: CASSRRGSSYEQYF. In DNA form, the CDR3 reads TGTGCCAGTAGCCGCAGGGGGAGCTCCTACGAGCAGTACTTC. Full variable domain (rest looked up from reference TRBV19 and TRBJ2-7): DGGITQSPKYLFRKEGQNVTLSCEQNLNHDAMYWYRQDPGQGLRLIYYSQIVNDFQKGDIAEGYSVSREKKESFPLTVTSAQKNPTAFYLCASSRRGSSYEQYFGPGTRLTVT.

The rearrangement joins TRBV7-9 to TRBJ2-1; the D gene is possibly TRBD2 (6 bases). CDR1 is SEHNR and CDR2 is FQNEAQ in the germline V gene (reference sequence). V lost 4 bases and J lost 8, with 9 bases in between. This CDR3 is 12 amino acids long. The CDR3 sequence is CASSYRLDEQFF. In DNA, the CDR3 is TGTGCCAGCAGCTATCGACTAGATGAGCAGTTCTTC.

This rearrangement joins TRBV6-5 to TRBJ1-3, with D unresolved. CDR1 and CDR2 (germline): MNHEY, SVGAGI. V was shortened by 8 bases and J by 0 bases, with 11 bases between the two germline ends. The CDR3 has 14 amino acids. Written as DNA, the CDR3 is TGTGCCAGCGCCCCCGCGGGCTCTGGAAACACCATATATTTT. Protein: CASAPAGSGNTIYF.

The rearrangement joins TRBV10-1 to TRBJ2-3; TRBD2 matches at 11 bases. CDR1 WNHNN and CDR2 SYGVQD come from the germline V gene (reference sequence). This CDR3 contains 15 residues. The ends lost 8 bases at V and 2 bases at J; junction bases unmatched: 6. Written as DNA, the CDR3 is TGCGCCAGCTCCCCGGGACTAGCGGACACAGATACGCAGTATTTT. Amino acids: CASSPGLADTDTQYF.

J is TRBJ1-5 and V is TRBV4-2; 8 bases fit TRBD1. The V and J ends lost 4 bases and 5 bases, in that order; junction bases with no gene match: 10. The CDR3 runs to 16 residues. Germline loops: CDR1 LGHNA, CDR2 YNFKEQ. The CDR3 region is CASSPGPDRADQPQHF. The CDR3 region has the DNA TGTGCCAGCAGCCCCGGACCGGACAGGGCCGATCAGCCCCAGCATTTT.

The chain joins TRBV5-1 to TRBJ2-2; D is possibly TRBD1 (6 bases). Trimming stripped 4 bases from V and 6 bases from J, with 13 bases between. The CDR3 has 14 residues. Germline V gene sequence: CDR1 SGHRS, CDR2 YFSETQ. The CDR3 nucleotides are TGCGCCAGCAGCCAGAACAGGGTCTCCGGGGAGCTGTTTTTT. It encodes CASSQNRVSGELFF. Filled out from reference TRBV5-1 and TRBJ2-2, the complete variable domain reads KAGVTQTPRYLIKTRGQQVTLSCSPISGHRSVSWYQQTPGQGLQFLFEYFSETQRNKGNFPGRFSGRQFSNSRSEMNVSTLELGDSALYLCASSQNRVSGELFFGEGSRLTVL.

The V gene is TRBV5-6, the J gene TRBJ1-2; 7 bases line up with TRBD1. There are 15 residues in the CDR3. Germline V lookup: CDR1 SGHDT, CDR2 YYEEEE. The V and J ends lost 4 bases and 5 bases, in that order; junction bases with no gene match: 11. Written as DNA, the CDR3 is TGTGCCAGCAGCCTCGGGGAGGGGGCTTGGTATGGCTACACCTTC. Translation gives CASSLGEGAWYGYTF.

The chain carries TRBV19 and TRBJ2-2, with 13 bases aligning to TRBD2. Per germline, CDR1 LNHDA and CDR2 SQIVND (reference sequence). The CDR3 totals 14 residues. With V trimmed by 10 bases and J by 6 bases, 5 bases remained unmatched. The CDR3, as DNA: TGTGCCACCAGGACTAGCGGGAGTGCCGGGGAGCTGTTTTTT. Residues: CATRTSGSAGELFF.

The rearrangement uses TRBV29-1 and TRBJ2-1; maybe TRBD1 (5 bases). CDR1 is SQVTM, CDR2 ANQGSEA, per germline. CDR3 length equals 12 residues. V lost 7 bases, J lost 4 bases, and 11 bases lay in between. The CDR3 nucleotides are TGCAGCGCCAACGACAGATACAATGAGCAGTTCTTC. Amino acid sequence: CSANDRYNEQFF.

This chain joins TRBV28 and TRBJ2-3; D ambiguous. The length of the CDR3 is 15 residues. CDR1 and CDR2 from the germline V gene are MDHEN and SYDVKM. V lost 5 bases and J 2 bases, leaving 14 bases between the germline ends. The CDR3 spells CASSRSASPTDTQYF. The CDR3 DNA follows: TGTGCCAGCAGTCGGAGCGCGAGTCCCACAGATACGCAGTATTTT.

The rearrangement uses TRBV7-8 and TRBJ2-7; D is perhaps TRBD2 (5 bases). From germline, CDR1 is SGHVS and CDR2 FQNEAQ. V shed 6 bases and J shed 0 bases, with 15 bases lying between them. CDR3 length: 15 amino acids. The CDR3 here is CASREAPGSSYEQYF. In DNA form, the CDR3 reads TGTGCCAGCAGGGAAGCTCCGGGGAGCTCCTACGAGCAGTACTTC.

The rearrangement uses TRBV6-1 and TRBJ1-1; no reliable D call. Germline CDR1 and CDR2: MNHNS and SASEGT. The CDR3 has 13 residues. Trimming pared 3 bases from V and 4 bases from J, leaving 9 bases between. The chain's CDR3 is CASSDSRGTEAFF. For the CDR3, the DNA is TGTGCCAGCAGTGACTCGCGGGGCACTGAAGCTTTCTTT.

This clone was seen only a few times. This sequence joins TRBV5-1 and TRBJ1-2; D remains unclear. CDR3 size: 12 residues. Per germline, CDR1 SGHRS and CDR2 YFSETQ. Trimming took 4 bases from V and 7 from J, leaving 11 bases between them. CDR3 loop: CASSIGSSGYTF. The DNA of the CDR3 is TGCGCCAGCAGCATAGGAAGCTCTGGCTACACCTTC.